The entry below describes one T cell receptor beta chain. The data stem from a study of shared T cell receptors in the human thymus. TCRdb's copy holds only in-frame clones and misses some; the assay was immunoSEQ multiplex PCR. The sample includes some 660,000 clones, approximately 87% of them seen just once. The CDR3 sequence is 17 residues long. The V gene's germline CDR1 is MGHDK and CDR2 SYGVNS. The V and J ends lost 0 bases and 0 bases respectively, with 12 bases between them. The same sample was also used in a study of human thymus T cells.

This chain links TRBV25-1 with TRBJ2-1, with D perhaps matching TRBD2 (5 bases). Sequenced sample: thymocytes. This TCR came from a boy in the first two years of life with a congenital heart defect. CDR3 in DNA: TGTGCCAGCAGTGAATATGTTCTGGGGAGCTCCTACAATGAGCAGTTCTTC. This gives the protein CASSEYVLGSSYNEQFF. The variable domain in full, completed from reference TRBV25-1 and TRBJ2-1, reads EADIYQTPRYLVIGTGKKITLECSQTMGHDKMYWYQQDPGMELHLIHYSYGVNSTEKGDLSSESTVSRIRTEHFPLTLESARPSHTSQYLCASSEYVLGSSYNEQFFGPGTRLTVL.